Following are 10 T cell receptor beta chains from one sample sequenced in a study of blood T cell repertoires in COVID-19. The method was immunoSEQ multiplex PCR; TCRdb's version includes in-frame clones alone and lacks a portion of them. The sample has about 240,000 clones, roughly 88% seen once. Sequences were obtained from peripheral blood. The receptors come from a man aged 80 or over with acute or convalescent COVID-19.

V and J are TRBV19 and TRBJ1-2; 9 bases agree with TRBD1. Germline CDR1 and CDR2: LNHDA and SQIVND (reference sequence). J gave up 4 bases and V 4 bases, and 7 bases lay outside the gene matches. The CDR3 covers 15 residues. CDR3 DNA: TGTGCCAGTAGTAAGGACAGGGGAGCGATCTATGGCTACACCTTC. Translating it yields CASSKDRGAIYGYTF. The full variable domain, in which reference TRBV19 and TRBJ1-2 provide the parts outside the CDR3, is DGGITQSPKYLFRKEGQNVTLSCEQNLNHDAMYWYRQDPGQGLRLIYYSQIVNDFQKGDIAEGYSVSREKKESFPLTVTSAQKNPTAFYLCASSKDRGAIYGYTFGSGTRLTVV.

The chain has TRBV2 and TRBJ2-5; D perhaps matches TRBD1 (6 bases). CDR3 length: 16 amino acids. The germline V gene encodes CDR1 SNHLY and CDR2 FYNNEI. Trimming removed 6 bases from V and 5 bases from J, with 22 bases in between. The CDR3 bases are TGTGCCAGCAGGAAGACTTTGGACAGCCCCCCGGAGACCCAGTACTTC. This sequence encodes CASRKTLDSPPETQYF.

The chain links TRBV28 to TRBJ1-6, with 8 positions matching TRBD1. CDR3 length: 15 amino acids. Germline V gene sequence: CDR1 MDHEN, CDR2 SYDVKM. V shed 7 bases, J shed 7 bases, and the junction held 9 bases outside the gene matches. CDR3 in amino acids: CASTPSTGANSPLHF. The CDR3 DNA reads as TGTGCCAGCACCCCATCGACAGGGGCAAATTCACCCCTCCACTTT.

V and J are TRBV29-1 and TRBJ2-7; 7 nucleotides align to TRBD1. Germline V gene lookup returns CDR1 SQVTM and CDR2 ANQGSEA. The CDR3 runs 13 residues. J lost 3 bases, V lost 6 bases, and 8 bases had no gene match. The CDR3 region is CSVGNRGLYEQYF. The DNA for the CDR3 is TGCAGCGTGGGAAACAGGGGCCTCTACGAGCAGTACTTC.

The genes are TRBV2 and TRBJ2-7; 9 bases line up with TRBD1. The J segment lost 3 bases and the V segment lost 5 bases, leaving 5 bases of the junction unmatched. Per the germline V gene, CDR1 is SNHLY and CDR2 is FYNNEI. This CDR3 has 14 amino acids. The CDR3 coding sequence is TGTGCCAGCAGTCCCGGGACAGGGCGCTACGAGCAGTACTTC. Translating gives CASSPGTGRYEQYF.

The V gene is TRBV28, the J gene TRBJ1-6; 10 nucleotides line up with TRBD1. Looked up from germline, CDR1 is MDHEN and CDR2 is SYDVKM. The CDR3 loop spans 18 amino acids. V lost 5 bases and J lost 3; bases outside the gene matches: 10. The CDR3 DNA sequence: TGTGCCAGCAGTGCCTCTGACAGGGGGCTAGACTATAATTCACCCCTCCACTTT. This encodes CASSASDRGLDYNSPLHF.

The chain has TRBV2 and TRBJ2-5, with 8 bases identical to TRBD2. Trimming took 1 base from V and 4 from J; bases not matched to a gene: 8. The CDR3 runs to 16 residues. Per the germline V gene, CDR1 is SNHLY and CDR2 is FYNNEI. CDR3 region: CASSEEEREITETQYF. DNA for the CDR3: TGTGCCAGCAGTGAAGAGGAGCGGGAGATAACAGAGACCCAGTACTTC.

This chain connects TRBV9 to TRBJ1-1, with 8 bases fitting TRBD1. The junction had 13 bases not matched to a gene; V was cut back by 6 bases and J by 12 bases. This CDR3 region has 13 residues. Germline lookup yields CDR1 SGDLS and CDR2 YYNGEE. CDR3 region: CASKQGQDGLTFF. The CDR3 DNA reads TGTGCCAGCAAACAGGGACAGGACGGTTTGACTTTCTTT. The full variable domain, rest sourced from reference TRBV9 and TRBJ1-1, is DSGVTQTPKHLITATGQRVTLRCSPRSGDLSVYWYQQSLDQGLQFLIQYYNGEERAKGNILERFSAQQFPDLHSELNLSSLELGDSALYFCASKQGQDGLTFFGQGTRLTVV.

The chain combines TRBV24-1 with TRBJ2-5, with TRBD1 matching over 9 bases. V lost 5 bases to trimming and J lost 4 bases; unmatched junction nucleotides: 10. Germline CDR1 KGHDR, CDR2 SFDVKD. The CDR3 is made up of 16 amino acids. The CDR3 DNA is TGTGCCACCAGTGTAGGAGGACAGGGGCTTGGAGAGACCCAGTACTTC. Amino acids: CATSVGGQGLGETQYF.

This clone has a single count. V is TRBV6-6 and J is TRBJ1-2, with D maybe TRBD1 (5 bases). The length of the CDR3 is 15 residues. The germline gives CDR1 MNHNY, CDR2 SVGAGI (reference sequence). V lost 0 bases to trimming and J lost 2 bases, with 10 bases between them. The CDR3 nucleotides are TGTGCCAGCAGTTACTCGAAGGCAGGGAACTATGGCTACACCTTC. It is translated as CASSYSKAGNYGYTF.